Detailed here is one TCR beta chain. Seattle cases were enrolled at active infection and followed longitudinally. Germline-derived CDR1 and CDR2 are LGHDT and YNNKEL (reference sequence). Trimming removed 1 base at V and 3 bases at J, with 12 bases between. CDR3 length equals 15 residues. These data are taken from a study of blood T cell repertoires in COVID-19. In the study overall: Acute-phase and convalescent COVID-19 samples originated in the United States, Italy and Spain. Sources were T cells, B-cell-depleted T cells, or PBMCs; the material itself was cDNA or gDNA.

Here immunoSEQ multiplex PCR was the method, and the copy in TCRdb shows in-frame clones only, minus some. The table has roughly 4,600 clones, approximately 88% seen once. The sample was peripheral blood. This rearrangement joins TRBV3-1 (or the pseudogene TRBV3-2) to TRBJ1-2; tentative D call: TRBD1 (6 bases). This clonotype originated in a man aged 70-80 years with COVID-19, enrolled during active disease. Here the CDR3 reads CASSQGSDSYYGYTF. CDR3 DNA: TGTGCCAGCAGCCAAGGGTCGGACAGTTACTATGGCTACACCTTC.